The 19 T cell receptor beta chains reported below all come from one sample, sequenced in a study of cytomegalovirus exposure and HLA in healthy donors. The PCR contained 60 Vbeta and 13 Jbeta primers. Here immunoSEQ multiplex PCR was the method, and the copy in TCRdb shows in-frame clones only, minus some. The sample contains 120,000 to 150,000 clones, about 78% of which appear only once. What was sequenced was PBMCs. The receptors derive from a young man in good health and CMV-seronegative.

The chain links TRBV27 to TRBJ2-5; 9 bases are a match to TRBD1. This CDR3 region has 17 residues. The V gene end was trimmed by 5 bases and the J gene end by 3 bases; junction bases not matched to a gene: 13. Germline loops: CDR1 MNHEY, CDR2 SMNVEV (reference sequence). The CDR3 bases are TGTGCCAGCAGTCCCTTAGTTTACCGGGACAGGGAAGAGACCCAGTACTTC. Its protein is CASSPLVYRDREETQYF.

This chain links TRBV30 with TRBJ2-3; D gene uncertain. Germline values: CDR1 GTSNPN, CDR2 SVGIG (reference sequence). This CDR3 has 15 amino acids. Trimming took 0 bases from V and 2 from J, leaving 12 bases between them. The CDR3: CAWSVHRTTTDTQYF. The CDR3 DNA reads as TGTGCCTGGAGTGTACATCGCACCACCACAGATACGCAGTATTTT.

The chain is built from TRBV18 and TRBJ2-7, with TRBD1 matching over 9 bases. V trimming: 3 bases; J trimming: 0 bases; junction bases outside the gene matches: 15. This CDR3 contains 19 residues. CDR1 is KGHSH and CDR2 is LQKENI in the germline V gene. DNA for the CDR3: TGTGCCAGCTCACCCCTGTTTCCCCTCGGGACAGGGATCTCCTACGAGCAGTACTTC. The encoded protein is CASSPLFPLGTGISYEQYF.

The chain combines TRBV7-2 with TRBJ2-1; 7 bases line up with TRBD1. After removal of 1 base from V and 9 bases from J, the junction contained 9 bases not matched to a gene. Germline CDR1 is SGHTA and CDR2 is FQGNSA. This CDR3 comprises 15 residues. The CDR3 sequence is CASSLGRRGLGEQFF. The CDR3, as DNA: TGTGCCAGCAGCTTAGGACGAAGGGGGCTGGGTGAGCAGTTCTTC. The full variable domain, with the rest looked up from reference TRBV7-2 and TRBJ2-1, is GAGVSQSPSNKVTEKGKDVELRCDPISGHTALYWYRQSLGQGLEFLIYFQGNSAPDKSGLPSDRFSAERTGGSVSTLTIQRTQQEDSAVYLCASSLGRRGLGEQFFGPGTRLTVL.

This chain uses TRBV7-3 with TRBJ2-6, with D perhaps TRBD1 (5 bases). CDR3 length: 15 amino acids. CDR1 SGHTA and CDR2 FQGTGA come from the germline V gene. V shed 5 bases and J shed 4 bases, with 12 bases lying between them. CDR3 sequence (DNA): TGTGCCAGCAGCCCCGACAGAACCGGGGCCAACGTCCTGACTTTC. It is translated as CASSPDRTGANVLTF.

This chain uses TRBV27 with TRBJ2-1; 9 nucleotides line up with TRBD1. Looked up from germline, CDR1 is MNHEY and CDR2 is SMNVEV (reference sequence). The J segment lost 4 bases and the V segment lost 0 bases, leaving 7 bases of the junction unmatched. The CDR3 length is 17 residues. Here the CDR3 DNA reads TGTGCCAGCAGTTTATCTGTCGCGGACAGGGGATACAATGAGCAGTTCTTC. This translates into CASSLSVADRGYNEQFF.

J is TRBJ2-5 and V is TRBV5-1, with a tentative D call TRBD1 (5 bases). Germline assignment: CDR1 SGHRS and CDR2 YFSETQ. The CDR3 loop spans 14 amino acids. The germline V and J ends were trimmed by 1 base and 3 bases, with 10 bases remaining between them. CDR3 region: CASSLTQTEETQYF. DNA of the CDR3: TGCGCCAGCAGCTTGACCCAGACAGAAGAGACCCAGTACTTC.

A few counts support this clone. This chain connects TRBV4-1 to TRBJ2-2; possible D gene TRBD1, 6 bases. The CDR3 has 16 amino acids. CDR1 and CDR2 (germline): MGHRA, YSYEKL. V gave up 3 bases and J gave up 5 bases, with 16 bases separating them. CDR3 sequence (DNA): TGCGCCAGCAGCCATTTGACAGGAAGGGGGACCGGGGAGCTGTTTTTT. This sequence encodes CASSHLTGRGTGELFF.

The chain employs TRBV7-9 and TRBJ2-7; 7 positions agree with TRBD1. There are 15 residues in the CDR3. V was clipped by 5 bases and J by 0 bases; unmatched bases: 7. The germline gives CDR1 SEHNR, CDR2 FQNEAQ (reference sequence). CDR3 amino acids: CASSPTGSSSYEQYF. CDR3 bases: TGTGCCAGCAGCCCGACAGGGTCTAGCTCCTACGAGCAGTACTTC.

The rearrangement uses TRBV4-2 and TRBJ2-5, with 8 nucleotides matching TRBD2. Losses at the gene ends were 2 bases for V and 5 bases for J; bases not matched to a gene: 4. The CDR3 totals 14 residues. Germline V gene lookup returns CDR1 LGHNA and CDR2 YNFKEQ. CDR3 nucleotides: TGTGCCAGCAGCCAAAGCGGGAGCCGTGAGACCCAGTACTTC. Residues: CASSQSGSRETQYF.

This clone has just one count. V usage is TRBV2 and J usage is TRBJ2-7; 16 nucleotides align to TRBD2. This CDR3 comprises 19 residues. Germline CDR1 is SNHLY and CDR2 is FYNNEI. The trim removed 6 bases at V and 7 bases at J, leaving 18 bases unmatched. The CDR3 sequence is CASRERSGTSGRALKEQYF. CDR3 bases: TGTGCCAGCAGAGAACGGTCCGGGACTAGCGGGAGGGCTTTGAAAGAGCAGTACTTC.

This clone has only a few counts. The chain links TRBV5-3 to TRBJ1-2; 9 bases are shared with TRBD1. TRBV5-3 is an ORF, and what it does is uncertain. V was clipped by 4 bases and J by 4 bases; unmatched bases: 8. This CDR3 is built from 15 residues. CDR3 in DNA: TGTGCCAGAAGCGTTATACAGGGGGCAGGCTATGGCTACACCTTC. Protein: CARSVIQGAGYGYTF.

V is TRBV30 and J is TRBJ1-5; the D is unclear. With 5 bases removed from V and 4 bases from J, the gap between germline ends came to 12 bases. Per the germline V gene, CDR1 is GTSNPN and CDR2 is SVGIG (reference sequence). The CDR3 consists of 13 residues. CDR3 coding DNA: TGTGCCTGGGACAAGTCCCTTAATCAGCCCCAGCATTTT. It codes for CAWDKSLNQPQHF.

This chain connects TRBV29-1 to TRBJ1-2, with TRBD1 matching over 11 bases. The CDR3 is 15 residues long. The V segment lost 7 bases and the J segment 0 bases; nucleotides outside the gene matches: 7. Germline CDR1 SQVTM, CDR2 ANQGSEA. The CDR3 DNA follows: TGCAGCGGAGGGACAGGGGGGGTTGCTAACTATGGCTACACCTTC. Its translation is CSGGTGGVANYGYTF. The whole variable domain, remainder taken from reference TRBV29-1 and TRBJ1-2, is SAVISQKPSRDICQRGTSLTIQCQVDSQVTMMFWYRQQPGQSLTLIATANQGSEATYESGFVIDKFPISRPNLTFSTLTVSNMSPEDSSIYLCSGGTGGVANYGYTFGSGTRLTVV.

V is TRBV7-2 and J is TRBJ1-5; TRBD1 matches at 10 bases. The germline V gene encodes CDR1 SGHTA and CDR2 FQGNSA. The CDR3 is 16 amino acids. The J segment lost 4 bases and the V segment lost 2 bases, leaving 5 bases of the junction unmatched. This chain's CDR3 is CASSLTDRGRNQPQHF. CDR3 sequence (DNA): TGTGCCAGCAGCTTAACGGACAGGGGGAGGAATCAGCCCCAGCATTTT. The complete variable domain, with remaining parts taken from reference TRBV7-2 and TRBJ1-5, reads GAGVSQSPSNKVTEKGKDVELRCDPISGHTALYWYRQSLGQGLEFLIYFQGNSAPDKSGLPSDRFSAERTGGSVSTLTIQRTQQEDSAVYLCASSLTDRGRNQPQHFGDGTRLSIL.

The chain uses TRBV5-1 and TRBJ1-1; no definite D call. This CDR3 region has 15 residues. V lost 9 bases and J 1 base, leaving 19 bases between the germline ends. Germline CDR1 SGHRS, CDR2 YFSETQ. The CDR3 loop reads CATSSGVPRNTEAFF. Here the CDR3 DNA reads TGCGCCACCTCGTCCGGGGTACCGCGGAACACTGAAGCTTTCTTT. The entire variable domain, with the rest obtained from reference TRBV5-1 and TRBJ1-1, is as follows: KAGVTQTPRYLIKTRGQQVTLSCSPISGHRSVSWYQQTPGQGLQFLFEYFSETQRNKGNFPGRFSGRQFSNSRSEMNVSTLELGDSALYLCATSSGVPRNTEAFFGQGTRLTVV.

The chain couples TRBV4-1 to TRBJ2-7, with D uncertain. V lost 0 bases to trimming and J lost 3 bases, with 6 bases between them. CDR1 and CDR2 (germline): MGHRA, YSYEKL. This CDR3 region has 13 residues. CDR3 sequence reads: CASSQDLYYEQYF. The CDR3 DNA reads as TGCGCCAGCAGCCAAGATCTTTACTACGAGCAGTACTTC.

This clone was recorded a few times. The chain uses TRBV5-6 and TRBJ2-7; D gene ambiguous. Trimming removed 0 bases at V and 6 bases at J, with 4 bases between. This CDR3 is 11 amino acids long. Germline CDR1 is SGHDT and CDR2 is YYEEEE. The CDR3 sequence: CASSLGAEQYF. In DNA form, the CDR3 reads TGTGCCAGCAGCTTGGGAGCCGAGCAGTACTTC.

The V call is TRBV19, the J call TRBJ1-1, with 8 bases lining up with TRBD1. Losses at the gene ends were 5 bases for V and 3 bases for J; bases not matched to a gene: 8. The CDR3 is 15 residues long. The germline V gene has CDR1 LNHDA and CDR2 SQIVND (reference sequence). The CDR3 nucleotides are TGTGCCAGTAGTTGGGGCAGGGGGCCCCACACTGAAGCTTTCTTT. It specifies CASSWGRGPHTEAFF. Looking up the rest from reference TRBV19 and TRBJ1-1 gives the full variable domain: DGGITQSPKYLFRKEGQNVTLSCEQNLNHDAMYWYRQDPGQGLRLIYYSQIVNDFQKGDIAEGYSVSREKKESFPLTVTSAQKNPTAFYLCASSWGRGPHTEAFFGQGTRLTVV.